A single sample is the source of the 10 T cell receptor beta chains below, sequenced in a study of T cells in Graves' hyperthyroidism and ophthalmopathy. Amplification targeted TCR beta CDR3 regions from RNA transcripts. The HTBI set primed first-round TCR CDR3 RT-PCR. One entry per CDR3 protein results from TCRdb running MiXCR on the multiplex PCR reads. This sample has about 300,000 distinct CDR3 sequences, with roughly 15% found just once. Sequencing was done on a sample of blood. Every receptor here comes from a woman in her thirties or forties with Graves' hyperthyroidism.

In this sample, this clonotype turned up many times. This chain links TRBV7-9 with TRBJ2-1; 11 bases agree with TRBD2. V dropped 1 base and J dropped 7; count of bases not matched to a gene: 9. CDR1 and CDR2 from the germline V gene are SEHNR and FQNEAQ (reference sequence). The CDR3 is made up of 17 amino acids. DNA of the CDR3: TGTGCCAGCAGCTTAGTAGGCCGACTAGCGGGATATAATGAGCAGTTCTTC. Its protein product is CASSLVGRLAGYNEQFF.

This clonotype was seen a few times. The chain carries TRBV19 and TRBJ2-5, with D perhaps being TRBD1 or TRBD2 (5 bases each). The germline gives CDR1 LNHDA, CDR2 SQIVND (reference sequence). With 7 bases removed from V and 3 bases from J, the gap between germline ends came to 18 bases. The CDR3 length is 15 residues. The CDR3 is CASNRGLKEKETQYF. CDR3 nucleotides: TGTGCCAGTAACCGGGGCCTCAAGGAAAAAGAGACCCAGTACTTC.

The genes are TRBV28 and TRBJ1-4; D perhaps matches TRBD1 (6 bases). Germline CDR1 reads MDHEN; CDR2 reads SYDVKM. The CDR3 length is 17 residues. Trimming stripped 1 base from V and 5 bases from J, with 17 bases between. CDR3: CASSLYGGGASNEKLFF. The DNA of the CDR3 is TGTGCCAGCAGTTTATACGGGGGGGGGGCCTCAAATGAAAAACTGTTTTTT.

The V and J genes are TRBV4-1 and TRBJ2-7; 7 bases line up with TRBD2. Unmatched junction bases numbered 2, after V lost 3 bases and J lost 6 bases. Germline V gene data show CDR1 as MGHRA and CDR2 as YSYEKL. The CDR3 totals 12 residues. This CDR3 reads CASSQTSSEQYF. For the CDR3, the DNA is TGCGCCAGCAGCCAGACTAGCTCCGAGCAGTACTTC.

This clonotype was seen a few times. The chain couples TRBV10-3 to TRBJ1-5; D gene unclear. Between the trimmed V and J ends, which lost 0 bases and 4 bases, there was a span of 25 bases. The CDR3 is 20 amino acids. Germline CDR1 and CDR2: ENHRY and SYGVKD. The CDR3, as DNA: TGTGCCATCAGTGAGTCTGGGCATGGAAAGGGCCGGCAGTGGAATCAGCCCCAGCATTTT. It yields the protein CAISESGHGKGRQWNQPQHF.

The table lists this clonotype with many counts. The chain carries TRBV6-2 or TRBV6-3 and TRBJ1-1; D possibly corresponds to TRBD1 (5 bases). Germline-derived CDR1 and CDR2 are MNHEY and SVGEGT. This CDR3 comprises 17 residues. Trimming cost V 6 bases and J 5 bases, with 25 bases left between them. The CDR3 spells CASSLGGPGRRRTEAFF. The CDR3 DNA reads as TGTGCCAGCAGCCTGGGGGGACCAGGTCGCCGAAGGACTGAAGCTTTCTTT.

This clonotype has ten or more counts. This chain links TRBV29-1 with TRBJ2-7; 7 bases line up with TRBD2. The CDR3 has 16 residues. CDR1 and CDR2 from the germline V gene are SQVTM and ANQGSEA. With V trimmed by 1 base and J by 0 bases, 9 bases remained unmatched. CDR3 region: CSVEAPGKRGSYEQYF. In DNA, the CDR3 is TGCAGCGTTGAAGCTCCGGGGAAGCGGGGCTCCTACGAGCAGTACTTC.

This clonotype has at least ten counts. V is TRBV24-1 and J is TRBJ2-5; the D is unclear. Trimming took 2 bases from V and 5 from J, leaving 5 bases between them. The V gene's germline CDR1 is KGHDR and CDR2 SFDVKD. This CDR3 contains 12 residues. CDR3 nucleotides: TGTGCCACCAGTGATTATCGGGAGACCCAGTACTTC. Protein sequence: CATSDYRETQYF.

This clonotype has a count of ten or more. The V call is TRBV6-5, the J call TRBJ2-7; D may correspond to TRBD1 or TRBD2 (5 bases each). The germline V and J ends were trimmed by 2 bases and 0 bases, with 17 bases remaining between them. The CDR3 runs 17 residues. Germline CDR1 MNHEY, CDR2 SVGAGI. For the CDR3, the DNA is TGTGCCAGCAGTTACACCCCACCGGGACGGGTCTCCTACGAGCAGTACTTC. This sequence encodes CASSYTPPGRVSYEQYF.

This clonotype was observed many times. This chain links TRBV7-2 with TRBJ2-7; TRBD2 matches at 8 bases. Looked up from germline, CDR1 is SGHTA and CDR2 is FQGNSA. This CDR3 region has 15 residues. J lost 3 bases, V lost 4 bases, and 8 bases had no gene match. The CDR3 DNA follows: TGTGCCAGCAGCTCCCGGGGGGGGTCTGGCTACGAGCAGTACTTC. Translation: CASSSRGGSGYEQYF.